A selection of T cell receptor beta chains follows, all from one sample in a study of cytomegalovirus exposure and HLA in healthy donors. The assay was immunoSEQ multiplex PCR, and TCRdb's table has in-frame clones only and misses some. The top ten clones hold about 1% of a sample with 100,000 to 150,000 clones, approximately 77% of them seen once. Sequenced input: PBMCs. The receptors stem from a woman in her sixties or seventies in good health and CMV-seronegative. Both conserved end residues are part of each CDR3. D genes are given only for firm matches. Size tells how often a clone was seen (once, few, many) or the class of an expanded clone, and some rows leave it out.

v_gene	d_gene	abundance	j_gene	CDR3aa	CDR3nt
TRBV7-8	TRBD2	NA	TRBJ2-5	CASTRLSASGQETQYF	TGTGCCAGCACCCGACTTTCGGCTAGCGGGCAAGAGACCCAGTACTTC
TRBV2	TRBD1	NA	TRBJ2-7	CASRETGFSSYEQYF	TGTGCCAGCAGAGAGACAGGGTTCAGCTCCTACGAGCAGTACTTC
TRBV27	NA	NA	TRBJ2-7	CASLTGSGGEQYF	TGTGCCAGCCTGACAGGGTCCGGGGGCGAGCAGTACTTC
TRBV5-6	TRBD2	NA	TRBJ2-1	CASNTLAGVMNEQFF	TGTGCCAGCAACACTCTAGCGGGGGTTATGAATGAGCAGTTCTTC
TRBV2	TRBD1	NA	TRBJ2-7	CASYPGGKSSYEQYF	TGTGCCAGTTATCCAGGGGGCAAAAGCTCCTACGAGCAGTACTTC
TRBV5-1	NA	NA	TRBJ2-5	CASSLVRQAGQETQYF	TGCGCCAGCAGCCTTGTTCGGCAGGCGGGACAAGAGACCCAGTACTTC
TRBV7-6	NA	NA	TRBJ2-7	CASSLGAGSSYEQYF	TGTGCCAGCAGCTTAGGGGCAGGAAGCTCCTACGAGCAGTACTTC
TRBV30	NA	NA	TRBJ1-6	CAWSVPQTNSPLHF	TGTGCCTGGAGTGTACCACAGACCAATTCACCCCTCCACTTT
TRBV6-1	NA	NA	TRBJ1-1	CASSEATWTEAFF	TGTGCCAGCAGTGAAGCGACATGGACTGAAGCTTTCTTT
TRBV7-2	NA	NA	TRBJ1-3	CASSSGSGNTIYF	TGTGCCAGCAGCTCCGGTTCAGGAAACACCATATATTTT
TRBV28	TRBD1	NA	TRBJ1-1	CASDPSQGVTEAFF	TGTGCCAGCGACCCAAGCCAGGGGGTCACTGAAGCTTTCTTT
TRBV20-1	NA	NA	TRBJ2-1	CSARQAGEQFF	TGCAGTGCTAGACAGGCCGGTGAGCAGTTCTTC
TRBV19	NA	NA	TRBJ2-1	CASNLGGIYSYNEQFF	TGTGCCAGTAATCTTGGGGGGATCTACTCCTACAATGAGCAGTTCTTC
TRBV18	TRBD1	once	TRBJ2-3	CASSPSGTGSTDTQYF	TGTGCCAGCTCACCATCAGGGACAGGGAGCACAGATACGCAGTATTTT
TRBV30	TRBD2	once	TRBJ2-3	CAWRGAGGSTDTQYF	TGTGCCTGGAGAGGGGCGGGGGGTAGCACAGATACGCAGTATTTT
TRBV10-2	TRBD1	NA	TRBJ1-5	CASSDQGQGPPQHF	TGCGCCAGCAGTGATCAGGGACAGGGTCCGCCCCAGCATTTT
TRBV15	TRBD1	NA	TRBJ2-7	CATSNSRGSSYEQYF	TGTGCCACCAGCAACAGCAGGGGGAGTTCCTACGAGCAGTACTTC
TRBV25-1	NA	once	TRBJ2-3	CASTPQGPDTQYF	TGTGCCAGCACTCCACAGGGTCCAGATACGCAGTATTTT
TRBV28	TRBD1	NA	TRBJ1-4	CASSSRDRDNEKLFF	TGTGCCAGCAGTTCGCGGGACAGGGATAATGAAAAACTGTTTTTT
TRBV11-2	NA	once	TRBJ2-7	CASSPTNLPGVDYEQYF	TGTGCCAGCAGCCCCACCAACTTGCCGGGGGTAGACTACGAGCAGTACTTC
TRBV2	NA	NA	TRBJ1-1	CASREEGNTEAFF	TGTGCCAGCAGGGAGGAAGGGAACACTGAAGCTTTCTTT
TRBV13	NA	NA	TRBJ1-2	CASSLGLLGRTMSYTF	TGTGCCAGCAGCTTAGGCCTGTTGGGCAGGACAATGAGCTACACCTTC
TRBV9	NA	few	TRBJ1-1	CASNPGGLATEAFF	TGTGCCAGCAACCCTGGCGGTCTCGCAACTGAAGCTTTCTTT
TRBV28	NA	NA	TRBJ2-5	CASRSRGETQYF	TGTGCCAGCAGGTCCCGGGGGGAGACCCAGTACTTC
TRBV4-1	NA	NA	TRBJ1-5	CASSPISVNQPQHF	TGCGCCAGCAGCCCCATTTCGGTGAATCAGCCCCAGCATTTT
TRBV18	NA	NA	TRBJ1-2	CASSPLPQSLEYGYTF	TGTGCCAGCTCACCTCTGCCCCAATCTCTCGAGTATGGCTACACCTTC
TRBV7-9	TRBD1	once	TRBJ1-5	CASQGETGQPQHF	TGTGCCAGCCAAGGGGAGACAGGGCAGCCCCAGCATTTT
TRBV29-1	TRBD2	few	TRBJ2-5	CSVDGGGLGAQYF	TGCAGCGTTGACGGGGGGGGCCTGGGGGCCCAGTACTTC
TRBV18	NA	NA	TRBJ1-1	CASSPLGENTEAFF	TGTGCCAGCTCACCACTGGGAGAGAACACTGAAGCTTTCTTT
TRBV28	TRBD1	NA	TRBJ2-2	CASSVVRGTAGELFF	TGTGCCAGCAGTGTAGTCAGGGGGACGGCCGGGGAGCTGTTTTTT
TRBV28	NA	NA	TRBJ2-7	CASSLGSAYEQYF	TGTGCCAGCAGTTTGGGGAGCGCCTACGAGCAGTACTTC
TRBV7-9	NA	NA	TRBJ2-7	CSSSLQREQYF	TGTTCCAGCAGCCTCCAGAGGGAGCAGTACTTC
TRBV6-5	NA	NA	TRBJ1-4	CASSYSQGEKLFF	TGTGCCAGCAGTTACTCGCAGGGTGAAAAACTGTTTTTT
TRBV4-1	NA	NA	TRBJ1-5	CASSPRQGNQPQHF	TGCGCCAGCAGCCCTCGACAGGGCAATCAGCCCCAGCATTTT
TRBV7-2	NA	NA	TRBJ2-7	CASGGRSGYEQYF	TGTGCCAGTGGAGGGCGGTCCGGATACGAGCAGTACTTC
TRBV5-1	NA	NA	TRBJ1-1	CASSTNFGGGTEAFF	TGCGCCAGCAGCACGAACTTCGGGGGGGGCACTGAAGCTTTCTTT
TRBV29-1	NA	NA	TRBJ2-7	CSPLYEQYF	TGCAGCCCCCTCTACGAGCAGTACTTC
TRBV11-3	NA	NA	TRBJ2-6	CASGRTADVLTF	TGTGCCAGCGGAAGGACAGCCGACGTCCTGACTTTC
TRBV29-1	TRBD2	NA	TRBJ2-2	CSVEAGGPTGELFF	TGCAGCGTTGAGGCGGGGGGGCCCACCGGGGAGCTGTTTTTT
TRBV11-1	NA	NA	TRBJ2-1	CASSLAPTQAGSTYNEQFF	TGTGCCAGCAGCTTAGCCCCAACCCAGGCGGGATCCACCTACAATGAGCAGTTCTTC
TRBV7-6	TRBD2	NA	TRBJ2-3	CASSLGIYGTSGGRTDTQYF	TGTGCCAGCAGCTTAGGGATCTACGGGACTAGCGGGGGACGTACAGATACGCAGTATTTT
TRBV27	TRBD2	NA	TRBJ2-1	CASSSGSSYNEQFF	TGTGCCAGCAGTAGCGGGAGTTCCTACAATGAGCAGTTCTTC
TRBV9	NA	few	TRBJ1-3	CASSTPGLRNTIYF	TGTGCCAGCAGCACACCGGGGTTGAGAAACACCATATATTTT
TRBV18	NA	NA	TRBJ1-1	CASSLGAGSDEAFF	TGTGCCAGCTCACTGGGGGCCGGGTCCGATGAAGCTTTCTTT
TRBV5-1	TRBD2	NA	TRBJ2-7	CASSLGASGRVPYEQYF	TGCGCCAGCAGCTTGGGGGCTAGCGGGAGGGTTCCCTACGAGCAGTACTTC
TRBV5-1	NA	NA	TRBJ2-2	CASSLEGYTGELFF	TGCGCCAGCAGCTTGGAGGGGTACACCGGGGAGCTGTTTTTT
TRBV9	TRBD2	NA	TRBJ2-3	CASSVGRGVWVGVTDTQYF	TGTGCCAGCAGCGTTGGGCGGGGGGTTTGGGTGGGTGTCACAGATACGCAGTATTTT
TRBV5-1	TRBD1	once	TRBJ1-3	CASSAATGVIITIYF	TGCGCCAGCAGCGCCGCCACAGGGGTGATTATCACCATATATTTT